This T cell receptor beta chain was retrieved from a study of CD8+ T cells in alopecia areata. Study results and limitations: Normal scalp showed lower clonality than lesional scalp, especially alopecia totalis/universalis.

Trimming left V 2 bases short and J 3 bases short, with 12 bases between. This CDR3 has 14 amino acids. Germline assignment: CDR1 SQVTM and CDR2 ANQGSEA. Note on this clone: Its matching antigen is unknown.

cDNA prepared by RNA extraction and subsequent reverse transcription served as the template for sequencing. Libraries were prepared by immunoSEQ multiplex PCR; TCRdb keeps only in-frame clonotypes and omits some of them. The table lists roughly 100,000 clones, approximately 60% of them singletons, with roughly 9% in the top ten. The genes are TRBV29-1 and TRBJ2-3; D is ambiguous. This clonotype was sampled from a human donor in good health. Sequencing was performed on CD4+ T cells sorted from blood. The CDR3 coding sequence is TGCAGCGTTGAAATTGGGTTTGGTACAGATACGCAGTATTTT. Amino acids: CSVEIGFGTDTQYF.